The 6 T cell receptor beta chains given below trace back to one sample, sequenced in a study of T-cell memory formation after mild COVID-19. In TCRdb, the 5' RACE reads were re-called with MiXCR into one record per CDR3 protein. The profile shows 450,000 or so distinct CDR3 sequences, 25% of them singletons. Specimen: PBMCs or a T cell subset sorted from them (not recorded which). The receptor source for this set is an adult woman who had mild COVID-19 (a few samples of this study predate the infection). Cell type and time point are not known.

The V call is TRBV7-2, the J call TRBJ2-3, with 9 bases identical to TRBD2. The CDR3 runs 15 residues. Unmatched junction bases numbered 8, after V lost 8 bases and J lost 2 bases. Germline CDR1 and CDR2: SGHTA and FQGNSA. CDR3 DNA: TGTGCCAGCGCCGCGGGAGGGCCTTACACAGATACGCAGTATTTT. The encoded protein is CASAAGGPYTDTQYF.

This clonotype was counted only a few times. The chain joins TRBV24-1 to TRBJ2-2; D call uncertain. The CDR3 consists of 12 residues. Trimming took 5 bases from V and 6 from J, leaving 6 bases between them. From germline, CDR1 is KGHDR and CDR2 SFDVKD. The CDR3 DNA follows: TGTGCCACCAGTGGAAATGCCGGGGAGCTGTTTTTT. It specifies CATSGNAGELFF.

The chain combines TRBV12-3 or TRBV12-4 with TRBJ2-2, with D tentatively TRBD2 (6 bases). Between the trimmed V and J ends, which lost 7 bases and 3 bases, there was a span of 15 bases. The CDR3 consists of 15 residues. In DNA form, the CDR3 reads TGTGCCAGCACCCTCGGAGGGCTAGACACCGGGGAGCTGTTTTTT. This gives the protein CASTLGGLDTGELFF.

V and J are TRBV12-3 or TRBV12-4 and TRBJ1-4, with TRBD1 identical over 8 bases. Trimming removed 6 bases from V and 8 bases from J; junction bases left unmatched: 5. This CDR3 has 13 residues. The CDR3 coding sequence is TGTGCCAGCAGCCGACAGGGGAAAGAAAAACTGTTTTTT. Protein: CASSRQGKEKLFF.

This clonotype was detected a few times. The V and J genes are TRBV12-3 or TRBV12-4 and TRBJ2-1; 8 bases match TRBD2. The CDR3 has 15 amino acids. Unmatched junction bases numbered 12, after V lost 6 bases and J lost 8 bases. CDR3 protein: CASSSGTSGDDEQFF. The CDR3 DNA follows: TGTGCCAGCAGCTCCGGGACTAGTGGGGACGATGAGCAGTTCTTC.

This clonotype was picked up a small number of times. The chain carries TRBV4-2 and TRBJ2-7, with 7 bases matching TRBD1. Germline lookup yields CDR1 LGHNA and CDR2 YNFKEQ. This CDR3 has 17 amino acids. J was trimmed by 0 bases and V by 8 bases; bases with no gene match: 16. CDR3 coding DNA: TGTGCCAGCCAGGACCGGGACAGTGCCAAGAGCTCCTACGAGCAGTACTTC. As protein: CASQDRDSAKSSYEQYF.